This T cell receptor beta chain was documented in a study of T cells in pancreatic ductal adenocarcinoma. Surgery without prior neoadjuvant therapy was the treatment of the selected pancreatic ductal adenocarcinoma patients. The germline gives CDR1 SGDLS, CDR2 YYNGEE. This CDR3 has 15 amino acids. The V gene end was trimmed by 7 bases and the J gene end by 5 bases; junction bases not matched to a gene: 11. Profiled with immunoSEQ multiplex PCR; TCRdb holds only in-frame clones, not every one. The sample has 100,000 or so clones; more than 90% are singletons. Source material: PBMCs. The sequence was collected from a human donor with pancreatic ductal adenocarcinoma. V gene TRBV9 combines with J gene TRBJ2-3; TRBD2 aligns across 9 bases. CDR3 in DNA: TGTGCCAGCTCCCCTAGCGGGATAGTTATAGATACGCAGTATTTT. Translation gives CASSPSGIVIDTQYF.